Listed below are T cell receptor beta chains from one sample, sequenced in a study of technical replicates of blood from a handful of donors. Produced via immunoSEQ multiplex PCR; TCRdb's table is partial and in-frame only. The sample has 100,000 or so clones, approximately 96% seen once. Sample: T cells isolated from PBMCs. Receptors originate from a human donor in good health. CDR3s include the opening cysteine and the closing phenylalanine or tryptophan. Fields, in order: J gene, clone size, V gene, CDR3 length, D gene, CDR3 protein, CDR3 DNA. A D gene is named only where the DNA matches it firmly. Some rows have no size entry. The others give once, few or many, or a class for an expanded clone.

j_call: TRBJ1-3
clone_size: NA
v_call: TRBV7-6
cdr3_length: 15
d_call: TRBD1
cdr3_aa: CASSLWDSSGNTIYF
cdr3_nt: TGTGCCAGCAGCTTATGGGACAGCTCTGGAAACACCATATATTTT

j_call: TRBJ2-1
clone_size: NA
v_call: TRBV15
cdr3_length: 17
d_call: NA
cdr3_aa: CATSRDPGAYSYNEQFF
cdr3_nt: TGTGCCACCAGCAGAGACCCCGGTGCCTACTCCTACAATGAGCAGTTCTTC

j_call: TRBJ2-1
clone_size: NA
v_call: TRBV11-3
cdr3_length: 20
d_call: NA
cdr3_aa: CASSPFTDRDAGYANNEQFF
cdr3_nt: TGTGCCAGCAGCCCATTTACTGACAGGGACGCGGGGTATGCGAACAATGAGCAGTTCTTC

j_call: TRBJ2-3
clone_size: NA
v_call: TRBV2
cdr3_length: 14
d_call: NA
cdr3_aa: CASSEPDSTDTQYF
cdr3_nt: TGTGCCAGCAGTGAACCAGATAGCACAGATACGCAGTATTTT

j_call: TRBJ2-3
clone_size: NA
v_call: TRBV5-1
cdr3_length: 18
d_call: NA
cdr3_aa: CASSSGQGTLGYTDTQYF
cdr3_nt: TGCGCCAGCAGCTCAGGTCAGGGGACGCTTGGATATACAGATACGCAGTATTTT

j_call: TRBJ1-5
clone_size: NA
v_call: TRBV6-5
cdr3_length: 13
d_call: NA
cdr3_aa: CASSYVRTGPQHF
cdr3_nt: TGTGCCAGCAGTTACGTACGGACTGGTCCCCAGCATTTT

j_call: TRBJ1-5
clone_size: NA
v_call: TRBV6-6
cdr3_length: 14
d_call: NA
cdr3_aa: CASSDRRRDQPQHF
cdr3_nt: TGTGCCAGCAGTGACAGGCGGCGGGATCAGCCCCAGCATTTT

j_call: TRBJ1-2
clone_size: NA
v_call: TRBV5-1
cdr3_length: 15
d_call: TRBD1
cdr3_aa: CASSSEGQGFYGYTF
cdr3_nt: TGCGCCAGCAGCTCGGAAGGACAGGGGTTCTATGGCTACACCTTC

j_call: TRBJ2-7
clone_size: NA
v_call: TRBV19
cdr3_length: 13
d_call: NA
cdr3_aa: CASSIDGGDEQYF
cdr3_nt: TGTGCCAGTAGTATAGACGGAGGCGACGAGCAGTACTTC

j_call: TRBJ2-3
clone_size: NA
v_call: TRBV29-1
cdr3_length: 13
d_call: NA
cdr3_aa: CSVEDPVFLTQYF
cdr3_nt: TGCAGCGTTGAAGATCCCGTTTTTTTGACGCAGTATTTT

j_call: TRBJ2-3
clone_size: NA
v_call: TRBV7-9
cdr3_length: 17
d_call: TRBD2
cdr3_aa: CASRETGTRITADTQYF
cdr3_nt: TGTGCCAGCAGAGAAACCGGGACTAGGATTACGGCAGATACGCAGTATTTT

j_call: TRBJ2-7
clone_size: NA
v_call: TRBV10-3
cdr3_length: 14
d_call: TRBD1
cdr3_aa: CAIAEGDRGNEQYF
cdr3_nt: TGTGCCATCGCCGAAGGGGACAGGGGCAACGAGCAGTACTTC

j_call: TRBJ2-1
clone_size: NA
v_call: TRBV27
cdr3_length: 16
d_call: NA
cdr3_aa: CASSLLAGRFYNEQFF
cdr3_nt: TGTGCCAGCAGTTTACTTGCCGGGAGATTCTACAATGAGCAGTTCTTC

j_call: TRBJ1-2
clone_size: NA
v_call: TRBV5-6
cdr3_length: 15
d_call: NA
cdr3_aa: CASSLQGPVNYGYTF
cdr3_nt: TGTGCCAGCAGCCTACAGGGCCCCGTTAACTATGGCTACACCTTC

j_call: TRBJ2-4
clone_size: NA
v_call: TRBV7-6
cdr3_length: 17
d_call: NA
cdr3_aa: CASSQLGLAKAKNIQYF
cdr3_nt: TGTGCCAGCAGCCAACTTGGGCTAGCTAAGGCCAAAAACATTCAGTACTTC

j_call: TRBJ2-7
clone_size: NA
v_call: TRBV19
cdr3_length: 13
d_call: NA
cdr3_aa: CASSPRTVYEQYF
cdr3_nt: TGTGCCAGTAGTCCACGGACAGTCTACGAGCAGTACTTC

j_call: TRBJ2-7
clone_size: NA
v_call: TRBV6-6
cdr3_length: 14
d_call: TRBD1
cdr3_aa: CASSYGTGFYEQYF
cdr3_nt: TGTGCCAGCAGTTATGGGACAGGGTTCTACGAGCAGTACTTC

j_call: TRBJ1-2
clone_size: NA
v_call: TRBV28
cdr3_length: 14
d_call: TRBD1
cdr3_aa: CASSSGGSEGGYTF
cdr3_nt: TGTGCCAGCAGTTCAGGGGGCAGTGAAGGCGGCTACACCTTC

j_call: TRBJ1-2
clone_size: once
v_call: TRBV6-1
cdr3_length: 14
d_call: NA
cdr3_aa: CASSEGAISDGYTF
cdr3_nt: TGTGCCAGCAGTGAAGGGGCGATTTCCGATGGCTACACCTTC

j_call: TRBJ2-3
clone_size: NA
v_call: TRBV5-1
cdr3_length: 18
d_call: TRBD2
cdr3_aa: CASSLGTGGAVSADTQYF
cdr3_nt: TGCGCCAGCAGCTTGGGTACCGGGGGGGCCGTTTCGGCAGATACGCAGTATTTT

j_call: TRBJ2-3
clone_size: NA
v_call: TRBV28
cdr3_length: 11
d_call: NA
cdr3_aa: CASTGTDTQYF
cdr3_nt: TGTGCCAGTACAGGGACAGATACGCAGTATTTT

j_call: TRBJ2-1
clone_size: NA
v_call: TRBV7-3
cdr3_length: 17
d_call: TRBD2
cdr3_aa: CASSLIRSSGEGNEQFF
cdr3_nt: TGTGCCAGCAGCTTAATAAGGTCTAGCGGGGAGGGCAATGAGCAGTTCTTC

j_call: TRBJ1-1
clone_size: NA
v_call: TRBV19
cdr3_length: 15
d_call: TRBD1
cdr3_aa: CASSIALQGGTEAFF
cdr3_nt: TGTGCCAGTAGTATAGCCCTCCAGGGGGGCACTGAAGCTTTCTTT

j_call: TRBJ2-7
clone_size: NA
v_call: TRBV21-1
cdr3_length: 16
d_call: NA
cdr3_aa: CAIKPYRSDTKYEQYF
cdr3_nt: TGTGCCATCAAACCATACAGATCCGATACCAAATACGAGCAGTACTTC

j_call: TRBJ2-1
clone_size: NA
v_call: TRBV6-5
cdr3_length: 13
d_call: TRBD2
cdr3_aa: CASKIAGGYEQFF
cdr3_nt: TGTGCCAGCAAAATAGCGGGGGGATATGAGCAGTTCTTC

j_call: TRBJ1-4
clone_size: NA
v_call: TRBV19
cdr3_length: 15
d_call: TRBD1
cdr3_aa: CASSSRGTGSEKLFF
cdr3_nt: TGTGCCAGTAGTAGCCGGGGGACAGGGAGCGAAAAACTGTTTTTT

j_call: TRBJ1-1
clone_size: NA
v_call: TRBV5-1
cdr3_length: 14
d_call: NA
cdr3_aa: CASSLSGSGTEAFF
cdr3_nt: TGCGCCAGCAGCTTGTCTGGGTCGGGCACTGAAGCTTTCTTT

j_call: TRBJ2-7
clone_size: NA
v_call: TRBV29-1
cdr3_length: 11
d_call: NA
cdr3_aa: CSVLSSYEQYF
cdr3_nt: TGCAGCGTTCTAAGCTCCTACGAGCAGTACTTC

j_call: TRBJ2-3
clone_size: NA
v_call: TRBV29-1
cdr3_length: 15
d_call: NA
cdr3_aa: CSASRPGHLTDTQYF
cdr3_nt: TGCAGCGCGTCAAGACCGGGACATCTAACAGATACGCAGTATTTT

j_call: TRBJ1-1
clone_size: NA
v_call: TRBV2
cdr3_length: 12
d_call: NA
cdr3_aa: CASTPPRGRAFF
cdr3_nt: TGTGCCAGCACCCCCCCCCGCGGGCGAGCTTTCTTT

j_call: TRBJ2-7
clone_size: NA
v_call: TRBV28
cdr3_length: 18
d_call: TRBD2
cdr3_aa: CASSLAGDQGLADYEQYF
cdr3_nt: TGTGCCAGCAGTCTAGCCGGGGATCAAGGACTAGCGGATTACGAGCAGTACTTC

j_call: TRBJ2-7
clone_size: few
v_call: TRBV4-1
cdr3_length: 19
d_call: TRBD2
cdr3_aa: CASSQDRGLKREPPYEQYF
cdr3_nt: TGCGCCAGCAGCCAAGATCGGGGCCTGAAGCGGGAGCCTCCCTACGAGCAGTACTTC

j_call: TRBJ2-3
clone_size: NA
v_call: TRBV9
cdr3_length: 15
d_call: NA
cdr3_aa: CASSVVGVGTDTQYF
cdr3_nt: TGTGCCAGCAGCGTAGTGGGCGTTGGCACAGATACGCAGTATTTT

j_call: TRBJ2-3
clone_size: NA
v_call: TRBV28
cdr3_length: 15
d_call: NA
cdr3_aa: CASSLRQGHGDTQYF
cdr3_nt: TGTGCCAGCAGTTTAAGGCAGGGTCACGGAGATACGCAGTATTTT

j_call: TRBJ1-5
clone_size: once
v_call: TRBV19
cdr3_length: 15
d_call: NA
cdr3_aa: CASSIIEGRNQPQHF
cdr3_nt: TGTGCCAGTAGTATAATCGAGGGCAGGAATCAGCCCCAGCATTTT

j_call: TRBJ2-1
clone_size: NA
v_call: TRBV9
cdr3_length: 15
d_call: NA
cdr3_aa: CASSLGGGSYNEQFF
cdr3_nt: TGTGCCAGCAGCCTGGGGGGAGGCTCCTACAATGAGCAGTTCTTC

j_call: TRBJ2-7
clone_size: NA
v_call: TRBV30
cdr3_length: 12
d_call: TRBD1
cdr3_aa: CAWRGQAYEQYF
cdr3_nt: TGTGCCTGGAGAGGACAGGCCTATGAGCAGTACTTC

j_call: TRBJ2-1
clone_size: NA
v_call: TRBV7-9
cdr3_length: 11
d_call: TRBD1
cdr3_aa: CASDRVYEQFF
cdr3_nt: TGTGCCAGCGACAGGGTCTATGAGCAGTTCTTC

j_call: TRBJ2-7
clone_size: NA
v_call: TRBV18
cdr3_length: 15
d_call: TRBD1
cdr3_aa: CASSPRRTGTYEQYF
cdr3_nt: TGTGCCAGCTCACCACGAAGGACAGGGACGTACGAGCAGTACTTC

j_call: TRBJ2-1
clone_size: NA
v_call: TRBV18
cdr3_length: 13
d_call: NA
cdr3_aa: CASSPYRANEQFF
cdr3_nt: TGTGCCAGCTCACCATACAGGGCTAATGAGCAGTTCTTC

j_call: TRBJ1-5
clone_size: NA
v_call: TRBV10-3
cdr3_length: 14
d_call: NA
cdr3_aa: CAISEFQSGQPQHF
cdr3_nt: TGTGCCATCAGTGAATTTCAGTCGGGTCAGCCCCAGCATTTT

j_call: TRBJ2-5
clone_size: NA
v_call: TRBV6-5
cdr3_length: 16
d_call: TRBD1
cdr3_aa: CASSYSGRTGGETQYF
cdr3_nt: TGTGCCAGCAGTTACAGTGGTCGGACAGGGGGAGAGACCCAGTACTTC

j_call: TRBJ2-3
clone_size: NA
v_call: TRBV28
cdr3_length: 18
d_call: TRBD2
cdr3_aa: CASSLWTSGMSLEDTQYF
cdr3_nt: TGTGCCAGCAGTTTATGGACTAGCGGGATGTCTTTGGAAGATACGCAGTATTTT

j_call: TRBJ2-3
clone_size: NA
v_call: TRBV11-1
cdr3_length: 13
d_call: NA
cdr3_aa: CASSLYGGDTQYF
cdr3_nt: TGTGCCAGCAGCTTGTACGGAGGAGATACGCAGTATTTT

j_call: TRBJ2-7
clone_size: NA
v_call: TRBV6-1
cdr3_length: 14
d_call: NA
cdr3_aa: CASSPSGLNYEQYF
cdr3_nt: TGTGCCAGCAGTCCCAGCGGGTTAAACTACGAGCAGTACTTC

j_call: TRBJ1-1
clone_size: NA
v_call: TRBV2
cdr3_length: 12
d_call: NA
cdr3_aa: CASSDTQGKAFF
cdr3_nt: TGTGCCAGCAGTGATACTCAGGGTAAAGCTTTCTTT